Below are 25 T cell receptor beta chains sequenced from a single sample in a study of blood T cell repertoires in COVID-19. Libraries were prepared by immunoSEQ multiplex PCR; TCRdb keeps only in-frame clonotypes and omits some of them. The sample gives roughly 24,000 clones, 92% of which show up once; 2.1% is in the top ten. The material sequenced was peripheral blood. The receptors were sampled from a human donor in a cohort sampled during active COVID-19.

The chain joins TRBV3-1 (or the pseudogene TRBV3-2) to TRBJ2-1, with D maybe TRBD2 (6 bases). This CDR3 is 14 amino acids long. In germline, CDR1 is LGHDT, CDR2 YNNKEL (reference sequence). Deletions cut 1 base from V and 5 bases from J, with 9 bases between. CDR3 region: CASSQGTINNEQFF. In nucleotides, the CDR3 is TGTGCCAGCAGCCAAGGGACTATAAACAATGAGCAGTTCTTC.

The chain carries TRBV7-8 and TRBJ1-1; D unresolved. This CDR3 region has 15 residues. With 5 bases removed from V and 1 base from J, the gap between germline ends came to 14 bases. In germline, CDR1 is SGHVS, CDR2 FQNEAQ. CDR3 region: CASSLTGGWNTEAFF. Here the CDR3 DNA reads TGTGCCAGCAGCCTCACGGGTGGCTGGAACACTGAAGCTTTCTTT.

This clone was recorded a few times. The CDR3, as DNA: TGTGCCAGCGGTAGCCTGTCTGGAAACACCATATATTTT. The encoded protein is CASGSLSGNTIYF. The gene calls are TRBV27 and TRBJ1-3; D not resolved. This CDR3 contains 13 residues. The germline gives CDR1 MNHEY, CDR2 SMNVEV (reference sequence). V shed 8 bases and J shed 1 base, with 9 bases lying between them.

The CDR3 protein is CASSLRSSGRADTQYF. CDR3 coding DNA: TGTGCCAGCAGCTTGAGGTCTAGCGGGAGAGCAGATACGCAGTATTTT. The rearrangement uses TRBV5-4 and TRBJ2-3, with 10 bases fitting TRBD2. Germline V lookup: CDR1 SGHNT, CDR2 YYREEE (reference sequence). CDR3 length: 16 residues. The trim removed 1 base at V and 4 bases at J, leaving 6 bases unmatched.

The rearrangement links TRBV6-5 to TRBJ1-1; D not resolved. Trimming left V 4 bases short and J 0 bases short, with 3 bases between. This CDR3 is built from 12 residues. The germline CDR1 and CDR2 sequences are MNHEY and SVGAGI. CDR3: CASSLVNTEAFF. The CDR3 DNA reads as TGTGCCAGCAGTTTAGTGAACACTGAAGCTTTCTTT.

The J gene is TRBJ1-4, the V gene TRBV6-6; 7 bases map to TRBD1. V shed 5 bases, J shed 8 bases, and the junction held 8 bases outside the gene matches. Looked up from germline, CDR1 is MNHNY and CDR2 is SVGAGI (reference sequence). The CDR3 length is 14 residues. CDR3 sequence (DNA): TGTGCCAGCAGTCCCCGGGACAGACTCGAAAAACTGTTTTTT. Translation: CASSPRDRLEKLFF.

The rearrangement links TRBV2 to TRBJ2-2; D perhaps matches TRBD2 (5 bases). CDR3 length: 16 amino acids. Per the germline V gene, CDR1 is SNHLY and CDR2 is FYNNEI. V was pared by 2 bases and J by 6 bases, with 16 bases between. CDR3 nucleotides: TGTGCCAGCAGTGAATCGGAAGAGGTAGCGCCCGGGGAGCTGTTTTTT. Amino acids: CASSESEEVAPGELFF.

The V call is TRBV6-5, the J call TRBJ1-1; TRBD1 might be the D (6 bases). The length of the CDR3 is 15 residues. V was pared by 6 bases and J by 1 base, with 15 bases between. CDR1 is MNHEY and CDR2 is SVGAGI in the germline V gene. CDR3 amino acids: CASRGPGTSNTEAFF. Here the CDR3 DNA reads TGTGCCAGCAGAGGACCCGGGACATCGAACACTGAAGCTTTCTTT.

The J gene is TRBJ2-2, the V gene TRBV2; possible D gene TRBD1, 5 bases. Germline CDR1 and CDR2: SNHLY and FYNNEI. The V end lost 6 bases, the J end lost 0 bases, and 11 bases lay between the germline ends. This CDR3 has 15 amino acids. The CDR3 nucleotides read TGTGCCAGCAGGATCGAACAGGCGAACACCGGGGAGCTGTTTTTT. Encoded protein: CASRIEQANTGELFF.

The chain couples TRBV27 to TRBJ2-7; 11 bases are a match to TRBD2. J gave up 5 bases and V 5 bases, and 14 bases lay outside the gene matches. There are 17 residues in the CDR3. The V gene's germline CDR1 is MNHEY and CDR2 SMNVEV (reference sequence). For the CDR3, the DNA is TGTGCCAGCAGTCCAACTTCCGGGACTAGCGGAGTTGACGAGCAGTACTTC. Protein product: CASSPTSGTSGVDEQYF.

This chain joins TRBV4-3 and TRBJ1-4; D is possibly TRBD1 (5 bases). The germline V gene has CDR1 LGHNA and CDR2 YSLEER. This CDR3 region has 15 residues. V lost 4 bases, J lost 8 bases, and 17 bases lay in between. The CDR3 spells CASSRRQSILEKLFF. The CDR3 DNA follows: TGCGCCAGCAGCCGGCGACAGTCCATTTTAGAAAAACTGTTTTTT.

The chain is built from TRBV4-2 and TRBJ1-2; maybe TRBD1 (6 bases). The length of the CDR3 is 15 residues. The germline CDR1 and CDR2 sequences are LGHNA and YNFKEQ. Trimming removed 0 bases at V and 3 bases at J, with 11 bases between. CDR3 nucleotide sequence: TGTGCCAGCAGCCAAGAATTTCAGGGGCACTATGGCTACACCTTC. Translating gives CASSQEFQGHYGYTF.

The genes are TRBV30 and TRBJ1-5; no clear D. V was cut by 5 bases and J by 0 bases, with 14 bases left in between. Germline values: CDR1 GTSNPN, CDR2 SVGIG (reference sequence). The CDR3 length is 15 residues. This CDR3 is CAWEGTGVSNQPQHF. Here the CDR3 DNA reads TGTGCCTGGGAGGGTACCGGGGTTAGCAATCAGCCCCAGCATTTT.

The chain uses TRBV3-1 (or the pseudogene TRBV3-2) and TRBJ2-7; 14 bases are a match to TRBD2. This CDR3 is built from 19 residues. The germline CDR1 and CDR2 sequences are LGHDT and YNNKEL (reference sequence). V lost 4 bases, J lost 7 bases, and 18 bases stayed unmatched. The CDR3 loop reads CASSLRTPGTSGRSREQYF. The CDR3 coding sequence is TGTGCCAGCAGCCTCAGAACCCCCGGGACTAGCGGGAGAAGTCGGGAGCAGTACTTC.

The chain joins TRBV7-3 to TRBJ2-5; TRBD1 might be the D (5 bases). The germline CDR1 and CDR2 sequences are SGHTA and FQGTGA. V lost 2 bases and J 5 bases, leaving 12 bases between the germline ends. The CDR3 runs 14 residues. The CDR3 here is CASSLLGVGETQYF. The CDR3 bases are TGTGCCAGCAGCTTATTAGGGGTGGGCGAGACCCAGTACTTC.

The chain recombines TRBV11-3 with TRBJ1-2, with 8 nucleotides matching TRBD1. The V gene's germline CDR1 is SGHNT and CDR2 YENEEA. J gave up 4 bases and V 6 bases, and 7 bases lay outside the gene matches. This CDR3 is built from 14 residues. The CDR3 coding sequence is TGTGCCAGCAGTTTTAGACAGGGGAGCTATGGCTACACCTTC. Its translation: CASSFRQGSYGYTF.

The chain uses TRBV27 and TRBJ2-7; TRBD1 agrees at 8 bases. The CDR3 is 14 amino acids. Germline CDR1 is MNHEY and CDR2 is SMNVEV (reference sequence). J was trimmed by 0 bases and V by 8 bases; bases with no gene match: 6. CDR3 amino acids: CASVRDRSSYEQYF. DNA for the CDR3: TGTGCCAGCGTTCGGGACAGGAGCTCCTACGAGCAGTACTTC.

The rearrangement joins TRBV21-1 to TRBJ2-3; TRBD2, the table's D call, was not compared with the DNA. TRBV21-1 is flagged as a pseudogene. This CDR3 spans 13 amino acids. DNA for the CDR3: TGTGCCAGCAGCAAACTAATATCGGATACGCAGTATTTT. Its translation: CASSKLISDTQYF.

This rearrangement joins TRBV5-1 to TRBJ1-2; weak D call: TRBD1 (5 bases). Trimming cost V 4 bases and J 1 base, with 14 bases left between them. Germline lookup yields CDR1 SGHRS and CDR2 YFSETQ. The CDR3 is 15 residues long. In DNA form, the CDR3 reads TGCGCCAGCAGCAGTCAGACAGACCTTAACTATGGCTACACCTTC. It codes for CASSSQTDLNYGYTF.

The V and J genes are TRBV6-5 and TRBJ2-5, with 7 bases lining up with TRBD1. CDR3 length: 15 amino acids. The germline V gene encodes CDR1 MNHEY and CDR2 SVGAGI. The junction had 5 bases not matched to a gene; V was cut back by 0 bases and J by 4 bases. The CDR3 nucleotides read TGTGCCAGCAGTTACTCGAGGGGGCAGGGAGAGACCCAGTACTTC. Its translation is CASSYSRGQGETQYF.

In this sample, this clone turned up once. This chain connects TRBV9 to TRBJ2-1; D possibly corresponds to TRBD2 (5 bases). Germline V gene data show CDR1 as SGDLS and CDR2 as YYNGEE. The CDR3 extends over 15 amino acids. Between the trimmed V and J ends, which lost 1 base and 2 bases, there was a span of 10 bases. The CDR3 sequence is CASSVLAGTYNEQFF. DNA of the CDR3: TGTGCCAGCAGCGTACTTGCGGGTACCTACAATGAGCAGTTCTTC.

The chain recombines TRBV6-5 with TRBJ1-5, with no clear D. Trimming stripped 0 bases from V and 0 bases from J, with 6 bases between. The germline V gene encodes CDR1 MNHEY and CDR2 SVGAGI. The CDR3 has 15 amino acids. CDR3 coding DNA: TGTGCCAGCAGTTACTCGCAGTATAGCAATCAGCCCCAGCATTTT. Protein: CASSYSQYSNQPQHF.

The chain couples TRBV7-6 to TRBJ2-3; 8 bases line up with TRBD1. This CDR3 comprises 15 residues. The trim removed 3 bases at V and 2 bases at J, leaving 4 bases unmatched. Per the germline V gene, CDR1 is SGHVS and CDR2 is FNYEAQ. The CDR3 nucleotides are TGTGCCAGCAGCTTTGCAGGGGGCTACACAGATACGCAGTATTTT. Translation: CASSFAGGYTDTQYF.

CDR3 sequence reads: CASSSFGGDSNQPQHF. CDR3 nucleotides: TGTGCCAGCAGTTCCTTTGGAGGGGATAGCAATCAGCCCCAGCATTTT. The chain has TRBV6-5 and TRBJ1-5; possible D gene TRBD1, 5 bases. The CDR3 runs 16 residues. V was trimmed by 4 bases and J by 0 bases, leaving 13 bases between them. CDR1 and CDR2 (germline): MNHEY, SVGAGI.

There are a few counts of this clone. This CDR3 reads CASSPPNRDNSPLHF. DNA of the CDR3: TGTGCCAGCAGCCCCCCAAATCGAGATAATTCACCCCTCCACTTT. This sequence joins TRBV7-9 and TRBJ1-6; no definite D call. Germline assignment: CDR1 SEHNR and CDR2 FQNEAQ (reference sequence). This CDR3 is 15 amino acids long. The V end lost 5 bases, the J end lost 5 bases, and 13 bases lay between the germline ends.